Below, 25 T cell receptor beta chains from the same sample are listed, as sequenced in a study of blood T cell repertoires in COVID-19. Here immunoSEQ multiplex PCR was the method, and the copy in TCRdb shows in-frame clones only, minus some. The sample has about 260,000 clones; roughly 80% are singletons. Sequenced material: peripheral blood. These receptors were collected from a man aged 60 to 75 with acute or convalescent COVID-19.

This chain joins TRBV11-2 and TRBJ1-2; D remains ambiguous. The CDR3 loop spans 12 amino acids. Per the germline V gene, CDR1 is SGHAT and CDR2 is FQNNGV. V was pared by 1 base and J by 4 bases, with 4 bases between. This chain's CDR3 is CASSLVAYGYTF. CDR3 DNA: TGTGCCAGCAGCTTAGTGGCCTATGGCTACACCTTC.

The chain recombines TRBV9 with TRBJ2-1, with D perhaps TRBD1 (6 bases). Germline CDR1 reads SGDLS; CDR2 reads YYNGEE. The CDR3 is 16 residues long. V shed 0 bases and J shed 0 bases, with 10 bases lying between them. In DNA, the CDR3 is TGTGCCAGCAGCGTAGAACAGGGAAGCTCCTACAATGAGCAGTTCTTC. This codes for CASSVEQGSSYNEQFF.

This sequence joins TRBV2 and TRBJ2-5; D gene uncertain. Germline assignment: CDR1 SNHLY and CDR2 FYNNEI. The V and J ends lost 1 base and 2 bases respectively, with 8 bases between them. The CDR3 spans 14 residues. CDR3 region: CASSEDNLQETQYF. The CDR3 region has the DNA TGTGCCAGCAGTGAAGATAACTTACAAGAGACCCAGTACTTC.

This sequence joins TRBV29-1 and TRBJ1-2; no firm D call. Trimming stripped 7 bases from V and 4 bases from J, with 22 bases between. There are 15 residues in the CDR3. Germline CDR1 is SQVTM and CDR2 is ANQGSEA. CDR3 sequence: CSALPLTGSSYGYTF. The CDR3 DNA follows: TGCAGCGCACTCCCCCTGACGGGTTCCAGCTATGGCTACACCTTC.

This clone was detected a few times. The chain is built from TRBV12-3 or TRBV12-4 and TRBJ1-5; D is ambiguous. The CDR3 sequence is 13 residues long. The V end was cut by 6 bases, the J end by 0 bases, with 6 bases between. This chain's CDR3 is CASSPNSNQPQHF. Here the CDR3 DNA reads TGTGCCAGCAGCCCCAATAGCAATCAGCCCCAGCATTTT.

This rearrangement joins TRBV5-1 to TRBJ1-3; D is undetermined. V lost 4 bases, J lost 7 bases, and 12 bases lay in between. The CDR3 consists of 13 residues. Germline CDR1 SGHRS, CDR2 YFSETQ. CDR3 in amino acids: CASSKTPGNTIYF. Written as DNA, the CDR3 is TGCGCCAGCAGCAAAACCCCCGGGAACACCATATATTTT.

This sequence joins TRBV7-2 and TRBJ2-7; 12 bases are shared with TRBD2. Germline assignment: CDR1 SGHTA and CDR2 FQGNSA. The CDR3 runs 15 residues. The trim removed 5 bases at V and 2 bases at J, leaving 4 bases unmatched. DNA of the CDR3: TGTGCCAGCAGCCCCCGACTAGCGGGGGCCTACGAGCAGTACTTC. Translation: CASSPRLAGAYEQYF. Variable domain in full (rest from reference TRBV7-2 and TRBJ2-7): GAGVSQSPSNKVTEKGKDVELRCDPISGHTALYWYRQSLGQGLEFLIYFQGNSAPDKSGLPSDRFSAERTGGSVSTLTIQRTQQEDSAVYLCASSPRLAGAYEQYFGPGTRLTVT.

The chain uses TRBV7-8 and TRBJ1-1; D gene ambiguous. The CDR3 loop spans 13 amino acids. CDR1 SGHVS and CDR2 FQNEAQ come from the germline V gene. Trimming pared 4 bases from V and 6 bases from J, leaving 12 bases between. DNA of the CDR3: TGTGCCAGCAGCTCATTAGGGCGGGCTGAAGCTTTCTTT. Residues: CASSSLGRAEAFF.

The V and J genes are TRBV4-3 and TRBJ2-5, with TRBD1 matching 7 bases. Germline CDR1 is LGHNA and CDR2 is YSLEER. V lost 0 bases to trimming and J lost 3 bases; unmatched junction nucleotides: 10. The CDR3 is made up of 17 amino acids. This CDR3 is CASSQDPPGQAKETQYF. The CDR3 DNA reads as TGCGCCAGCAGCCAAGATCCCCCCGGACAGGCCAAAGAGACCCAGTACTTC.

This rearrangement joins TRBV19 to TRBJ1-2; D not certain. V was shortened by 8 bases and J by 4 bases, with 11 bases between the two germline ends. The CDR3 runs to 12 residues. The V gene's germline CDR1 is LNHDA and CDR2 SQIVND (reference sequence). CDR3 in amino acids: CASHRGGYGYTF. CDR3 nucleotide sequence: TGTGCCAGTCACCGAGGCGGCTATGGCTACACCTTC.

The rearrangement joins TRBV7-3 to TRBJ1-5; tentatively, D is TRBD1 (5 bases). The germline V and J ends were trimmed by 5 bases and 2 bases, with 28 bases remaining between them. CDR3 size: 20 residues. CDR1 and CDR2 (germline): SGHTA, FQGTGA. DNA for the CDR3: TGTGCCAGCAGCCTAAGGGGATATAGGGAATGTGGGAGTCGCAATCAGCCCCAGCATTTT. Translating it yields CASSLRGYRECGSRNQPQHF. The entire variable domain, with the rest obtained from reference TRBV7-3 and TRBJ1-5, is as follows: GAGVSQTPSNKVTEKGKYVELRCDPISGHTALYWYRQSLGQGPEFLIYFQGTGAADDSGLPNDRFFAVRPEGSVSTLKIQRTERGDSAVYLCASSLRGYRECGSRNQPQHFGDGTRLSIL.

The chain is built from TRBV3-1 (or the pseudogene TRBV3-2) and TRBJ2-5, with TRBD1 matching over 9 bases. This CDR3 region has 15 residues. V lost 1 base to trimming and J lost 9 bases; unmatched junction nucleotides: 9. CDR1 and CDR2 from the germline V gene are LGHDT and YNNKEL (reference sequence). CDR3 sequence reads: CASSQADRGMRSQYF. The CDR3 nucleotides read TGTGCCAGCAGCCAAGCAGACAGGGGGATGAGGTCCCAGTACTTC.

This clone was observed a handful of times. This chain links TRBV27 with TRBJ2-7; 7 nucleotides line up with TRBD1. Germline V lookup: CDR1 MNHEY, CDR2 SMNVEV (reference sequence). The length of the CDR3 is 14 residues. V was pared by 2 bases and J by 6 bases, with 7 bases of the junction left unmatched. The DNA of the CDR3 is TGTGCCAGCAGTTTAAGACAGGGCGGGTTCGAGCAGTACTTC. Its protein is CASSLRQGGFEQYF.

This clone was seen just once. V is TRBV28 and J is TRBJ1-4, with 12 positions matching TRBD1. Unmatched junction bases numbered 5, after V lost 5 bases and J lost 7 bases. CDR1 MDHEN and CDR2 SYDVKM come from the germline V gene. There are 15 residues in the CDR3. The CDR3 sequence is CASSKGQGAGEKLFF. CDR3 DNA: TGTGCCAGCAGTAAGGGACAGGGGGCCGGTGAAAAACTGTTTTTT.

The chain is built from TRBV14 and TRBJ2-2; TRBD2 agrees at 8 bases. J gave up 4 bases and V 4 bases, and 2 bases lay outside the gene matches. This CDR3 spans 14 amino acids. In germline, CDR1 is SGHDN, CDR2 FVKESK. This chain's CDR3 is CASSLLAATGELFF. In DNA, the CDR3 is TGTGCCAGCAGCCTACTAGCGGCCACCGGGGAGCTGTTTTTT.

The rearrangement uses TRBV30 and TRBJ2-2; D not resolved. Germline V gene data show CDR1 as GTSNPN and CDR2 as SVGIG (reference sequence). The CDR3 totals 13 residues. The ends were cut back, 2 bases at V and 5 bases at J, with 9 bases in the middle. CDR3 sequence (DNA): TGTGCCTGGAGTCCGGTGCATACCGGGGAGCTGTTTTTT. Translation: CAWSPVHTGELFF.

The J gene is TRBJ2-1, the V gene TRBV4-2; a possible D gene is TRBD1 (6 bases). V gave up 4 bases and J gave up 0 bases, with 13 bases separating them. CDR3 length: 16 residues. Germline values: CDR1 LGHNA, CDR2 YNFKEQ. The CDR3 protein is CASSPPQGSSYNEQFF. CDR3 DNA sequence: TGTGCCAGCAGCCCCCCCCAGGGGTCCTCCTACAATGAGCAGTTCTTC.

J is TRBJ1-2 and V is TRBV29-1; 7 nucleotides agree with TRBD1. Germline values: CDR1 SQVTM, CDR2 ANQGSEA. V was pared by 2 bases and J by 3 bases, with 3 bases of the junction left unmatched. The CDR3 sequence is 13 residues long. CDR3: CSVERQGDYGYTF. The DNA of the CDR3 is TGCAGCGTTGAAAGACAGGGAGACTATGGCTACACCTTC.

The chain recombines TRBV7-6 with TRBJ2-1; TRBD2 is a possible D gene (6 bases). This CDR3 is built from 16 residues. CDR1 and CDR2 (germline): SGHVS, FNYEAQ. Trimming left V 4 bases short and J 5 bases short, with 18 bases between. CDR3 sequence: CASSSFLVGGNNEQFF. In DNA form, the CDR3 reads TGTGCCAGCAGCTCCTTCCTGGTTGGAGGGAACAATGAGCAGTTCTTC.

This clone was found once. V and J are TRBV27 and TRBJ2-6; D remains unclear. The ends were cut back, 3 bases at V and 2 bases at J, with 5 bases in the middle. Germline values: CDR1 MNHEY, CDR2 SMNVEV (reference sequence). CDR3 length: 14 residues. The CDR3 DNA reads TGTGCCAGCAGTTTTCAGGCTGGGGCCAACGTCCTGACTTTC. This codes for CASSFQAGANVLTF.

V usage is TRBV7-9 and J usage is TRBJ1-1; 7 bases match TRBD1. The CDR3 runs 14 residues. V was pared by 3 bases and J by 1 base, with 2 bases of the junction left unmatched. Germline V gene lookup returns CDR1 SEHNR and CDR2 FQNEAQ (reference sequence). CDR3 in DNA: TGTGCCAGCAGCTTCGGGACAGCGAACACTGAAGCTTTCTTT. As protein: CASSFGTANTEAFF.

This chain joins TRBV7-6 and TRBJ1-1; D gene uncertain. Germline V gene data show CDR1 as SGHVS and CDR2 as FNYEAQ. The length of the CDR3 is 14 residues. The V gene lost 0 bases and the J gene lost 1 base, with 6 bases spanning the gap. The CDR3 here is CASSLAGWNTEAFF. The CDR3 DNA follows: TGTGCCAGCAGCTTAGCCGGGTGGAACACTGAAGCTTTCTTT. The full variable domain, completed using reference TRBV7-6 and TRBJ1-1, is GAGVSQSPRYKVTKRGQDVALRCDPISGHVSLYWYRQALGQGPEFLTYFNYEAQQDKSGLPNDRFSAERPEGSISTLTIQRTEQRDSAMYRCASSLAGWNTEAFFGQGTRLTVV.

The chain links TRBV6-6 to TRBJ2-3; D not certain. The V and J ends lost 5 bases and 0 bases respectively, with 15 bases between them. The CDR3 spans 16 residues. Germline CDR1 MNHNY, CDR2 SVGAGI (reference sequence). CDR3 in DNA: TGTGCCAGCAGTCGGTATTCCGACACTAGCACAGATACGCAGTATTTT. This sequence encodes CASSRYSDTSTDTQYF.

This chain connects TRBV29-1 to TRBJ1-1; no definite D call. Germline CDR1 and CDR2: SQVTM and ANQGSEA. The V end lost 7 bases, the J end lost 5 bases, and 8 bases lay between the germline ends. This CDR3 region has 10 residues. DNA for the CDR3: TGCAGCGCCCAAATGACTGAAGCTTTCTTT. Protein product: CSAQMTEAFF.

The chain couples TRBV6-5 to TRBJ1-2; 7 nucleotides match TRBD1. CDR1 and CDR2 (germline): MNHEY, SVGAGI. The CDR3 contains 13 residues. With V trimmed by 8 bases and J by 11 bases, 14 bases remained unmatched. The CDR3 region has the DNA TGTGCCAGCCAAGCCGGGACAGCTCTAGAATACACCTTC. This sequence encodes CASQAGTALEYTF.